Given below is one TCR beta chain in context. Its cognate antigen has yet to be identified. Base quality data are lacking; no much larger clone is found one base away. This record belongs to a study of CD8 T cells in Susac syndrome (dated by TCRdb to between 2018 and 2021). Background on the whole study: Whether CD8+ T cell activation and differentiation in Susac syndrome was antigen driven was tested using repertoire sequencing. The study compared CD8+ T cell repertoire clonality among about a dozen healthy donors, 14 Susac syndrome patients and 15 or so multiple sclerosis patients. The paper's findings and limits, for the study overall: The study acknowledged that relatively few individuals were included in the TCR sequencing and HLA analysis.

The junction shows trimming of 7 bases on V and 0 bases on J, plus 10 bases between the germline ends. The CDR3 covers 15 residues, taking in both the cysteine and the phenylalanine. The only DNA kept is the CDR3, 45 bases in frame from the first base. RNA was extracted using the RNeasy kit, and roughly 0.5 to 1 ug of the RNA was reverse transcribed with random hexamers. TCR beta CDR3 regions were amplified with the immunoSEQ multiplex PCR assay covering 54 Vbeta and 13 Jbeta segments. To correct PCR amplification bias, a synthetic template baseline was used for both primer optimization and computational correction. In the paper's pipeline: Only productive sequences were kept, with reads annotated to V, D and J genes according to IMGT and analyzed in immunoSEQ Analyzer. Clonality was computed as one minus Shannon entropy normalized by log2 of the number of productive unique sequences. For each patient and control, public and private clones were evaluated within the 100 most prevalent clones. Clones were defined as Susac-specific when absent from the healthy and MS cohorts, from 1,000 to 1,100 published viral clones and from other ImmuneACCESS disease sequences. The raw public reads went through TCRdb reprocessing: fastp at Q25, MiXCR clone calling, in-frame beta chains kept. Each entry is one CDR3 protein sequence, shown with its most common DNA and genes. The V and J calls and clone size come from TCRdb's table, not from the authors' own analysis. Counted in this sample were a few hundred thousand distinct CDR3 sequences; 70% to 90% of them appeared once. Together, the top ten hold approximately 0.11% of the sample.

Peripheral blood CD8+ and CD4+ T cells from healthy donors, Susac syndrome patients and multiple sclerosis patients were profiled using high-throughput TCR beta sequencing. The multiple sclerosis controls were treatment-naive patients who had stable or active relapsing-remitting disease and met the revised McDonald criteria. Bulk CD8+ and CD4+ T cells were purified by magnetic negative isolation, whereas CD8+ TEMRA cells were enriched by FACS. Blood was collected in EDTA tubes and processed within 24 hours, with PBMCs isolated through density gradient centrifugation. PBMCs intended for TCR sequencing were cryopreserved in liquid nitrogen and thawed later in a water bath at 37 degrees C. A purity of at least 90% was achieved for sorted or isolated CD4+, CD8+ and CD8+ TEMRA cells.

This chain joins TRBV12-3 or TRBV12-4 to TRBJ1-6; the best D guess is TRBD1, with 5 bases matching. Specimen: CD8+ T cells from PBMCs. The receptor's source is a human donor with multiple sclerosis. The bases read TGTGCCAGCACCCACGGGGGCTCCTATAATTCACCCCTCCACTTT. Protein translation: CASTHGGSYNSPLHF.